This is a list of T cell receptor beta chains from one sample in a study of graft-versus-host responses after intestinal transplantation. These receptors' antigens are unknown. The data were produced by immunoSEQ multiplex PCR, yet TCRdb's version contains in-frame clones alone and is incomplete. The sample lists roughly 110,000 clones, 85% to 95% seen once, with 0.23% in the top ten. The starting material was unstimulated CD4+ T cells sorted from spleen or lymph node cells, obtained before transplant. The receptor set was obtained from a human donor who was the organ donor for an intestinal transplant. The CDR3 runs from the conserved cysteine through the conserved F or W. D genes are given only for firm matches. Size is omitted from some rows. Given values are once, few, many or a class for expanded clones.

j_gene,v_gene,abundance,d_gene,CDR3nt,CDR3aa
TRBJ2-3,TRBV6-5,-,TRBD2,TGTGCCAGCAGCCTGACTAGCGGGGCAGATACGCAGTATTTT,CASSLTSGADTQYF
TRBJ2-7,TRBV10-2,-,TRBD1,TGCGCCAGCATGCCGGACAGGTACTACGAGCAGTACTTC,CASMPDRYYEQYF
TRBJ1-2,TRBV6-5,-,-,TGTGCCAGCAGTTACTCATCCAGCCGCTATGGCTACACCTTC,CASSYSSSRYGYTF
TRBJ2-3,TRBV5-1,once,TRBD2,TGCGCCAGCAGCCCTGGGGGCGGGAGGTTCACAGATACGCAGTATTTT,CASSPGGGRFTDTQYF
TRBJ2-7,TRBV29-1,few,-,TGCAGCGTTGTTCTTAAGGGAAACGAGCAGTACTTC,CSVVLKGNEQYF
TRBJ2-1,TRBV2,once,TRBD1,TGTGCCAGCAGACAACCTCCGGGACAGGGGCTTTACAATGAGCAGTTCTTC,CASRQPPGQGLYNEQFF
TRBJ1-2,TRBV18,once,TRBD1,TGTGCCAGCTCACTCGCCGGGACAGGGGGCCAAGGCTACACCTTC,CASSLAGTGGQGYTF
TRBJ2-1,TRBV6-5,-,TRBD1,TGTGCCAGCACCTTAGGGGGGACAGGTTTCAATGAGCAGTTCTTC,CASTLGGTGFNEQFF
TRBJ1-2,TRBV19,-,TRBD1,TGTGCCAGTAGTATCGGGACAGGCTATGGCTACACCTTC,CASSIGTGYGYTF
TRBJ1-6,TRBV18,-,TRBD1,TGTGCCAGCTCACCCTCCAGGGGGGATTCACCCCTCCACTTT,CASSPSRGDSPLHF
TRBJ1-5,TRBV19,once,-,TGTGCCAGTAGTCGCGGGGGCAATCAGCCCCAGCATTTT,CASSRGGNQPQHF
TRBJ2-7,TRBV4-2,-,-,TGTGCCAGCAGCCAAAAACAGGGGGCTAGCGGGTATACCTACGAGCAGTACTTC,CASSQKQGASGYTYEQYF
TRBJ2-7,TRBV6-6,-,-,TGTGCCAGCAATGGACTACGCCGAGGAAGCTCCTACGAGCAGTACTTC,CASNGLRRGSSYEQYF
TRBJ2-1,TRBV1,-,-,TGCACCAGCAGCCAGAGAGGACTAGCGGACACCTACAATGAGCAGTTCTTC,CTSSQRGLADTYNEQFF
TRBJ2-7,TRBV6-5,-,-,TGTGCCAGCAGCCCGACACTAGAACCCTACGAGCAGTACTTC,CASSPTLEPYEQYF
TRBJ2-5,TRBV7-9,-,-,TGTGCCAGCAGCCACGCGGGCGGGACGGGTGTCCAAGAGACCCAGTACTTC,CASSHAGGTGVQETQYF
TRBJ2-5,TRBV5-1,-,TRBD2,TGCGCCAGCAGCCCCCCGACTAGCGGGAGCCAAGAGACCCAGTACTTC,CASSPPTSGSQETQYF
TRBJ2-3,TRBV6-1,-,-,TGTGCCAGCAGTGCTTTGGGTCGGATAAACACAGATACGCAGTATTTT,CASSALGRINTDTQYF
TRBJ2-3,TRBV19,-,TRBD1,TGTGCCAGTAGTGCGACAGGGGCAAATACGCAGTATTTT,CASSATGANTQYF
TRBJ1-1,TRBV7-2,-,-,TGTGCCAGCAGCTTAGTCCATGGGAACACTGAAGCTTTCTTT,CASSLVHGNTEAFF
TRBJ2-1,TRBV19,few,-,TGTGCCAGTAGTATAACGGGGAGTAGCAATGAGCAGTTCTTC,CASSITGSSNEQFF
TRBJ2-7,TRBV4-1,-,-,TGCGCCAGCAGCCAAGACAGTGTTGAAGGCTACGAGCAGTACTTC,CASSQDSVEGYEQYF
TRBJ2-7,TRBV7-2,-,-,TGTGCCAGCAGCTTAGCGGGAGGTCCCGAGCAGTACTTC,CASSLAGGPEQYF
TRBJ2-7,TRBV30,-,TRBD1,TGTGCCTGGAATTTCGGGACAGGTCCCTACGAGCAGTACTTC,CAWNFGTGPYEQYF
TRBJ2-3,TRBV4-2,-,-,TGTGCCAGCAGCCAAGATACAGGCCGAGATACGCAGTATTTT,CASSQDTGRDTQYF
TRBJ1-2,TRBV9,-,TRBD1,TGTGCCAGCAGCGTAGCACTTTGGGGGACAGCCGGCTACACCTTC,CASSVALWGTAGYTF
TRBJ1-5,TRBV19,-,TRBD1,TGTGCCAGTAGTAAGGACAGGGGGCAGGGCAATCAGCCCCAGCATTTT,CASSKDRGQGNQPQHF
TRBJ1-3,TRBV7-9,-,-,TGTGCCAGCAGCTTAGAAGGGAGCTCTGGAAACACCATATATTTT,CASSLEGSSGNTIYF
TRBJ2-1,TRBV18,-,-,TGTGCCAGCTCACTCCAGGAAAGCTCCTACAATGAGCAGTTCTTC,CASSLQESSYNEQFF
TRBJ1-6,TRBV30,-,TRBD1,TGTGCCTGCCGCCAGACAGGGTTCAATTCACCCCTCCACTTT,CACRQTGFNSPLHF
TRBJ2-7,TRBV11-3,-,-,TGTGCCAGCAGCTTAGACAGTAACTACGAGCAGTACTTC,CASSLDSNYEQYF
TRBJ2-3,TRBV9,-,TRBD2,TGTGCCAGCAGCGACAAACTGGCGGGAGGCACAGATACGCAGTATTTT,CASSDKLAGGTDTQYF
TRBJ2-5,TRBV19,-,TRBD2,TGTGCCGCCGGGGGGGCGGAGACCCAGTACTTC,CAAGGAETQYF
TRBJ2-3,TRBV5-1,once,-,TGCGCCAGCAGCTTGGCCGGGGGAGATACGCAGTATTTT,CASSLAGGDTQYF
TRBJ1-4,TRBV6-1,-,TRBD1,TGTGCCAGCAGTCGACAGGGGATTCCTAATGAAAAACTGTTTTTT,CASSRQGIPNEKLFF
TRBJ2-1,TRBV4-1,-,TRBD2,TGCGCCAGCAGCCAAGATCCCGTGATAGCGGGAGGGAATGAGCAGTTCTTC,CASSQDPVIAGGNEQFF
TRBJ1-2,TRBV20-1,few,-,TGCAGTGCTGCGGGGATCGGGGGCTACACCTTC,CSAAGIGGYTF
TRBJ1-2,TRBV2,-,-,TGTGCCAGCAGTGAAGCGCTTGAAGGGGCGGTTGGCTACACCTTC,CASSEALEGAVGYTF
TRBJ2-5,TRBV5-1,-,-,TGCGCCAGCAGCTTGTACGGGAGCCAAGAGACCCAGTACTTC,CASSLYGSQETQYF
TRBJ2-2,TRBV7-9,-,TRBD1,TGTGCCAGCAGATCACAGGGGTGGGACGGGGAGCTGTTTTTT,CASRSQGWDGELFF
TRBJ2-3,TRBV5-1,-,TRBD2,TGCGCCAGCAGCCCAGGACTAGCCCAAAGCACAGATACGCAGTATTTT,CASSPGLAQSTDTQYF
TRBJ2-1,TRBV29-1,-,-,TGCAGCGCGATGGGAGCGGCGAATGAGCAGTTCTTC,CSAMGAANEQFF
TRBJ2-5,TRBV7-8,-,-,TGTGCCAGCAGCATCCAAAGCGGGAGGGGACAGGGGACCCAGTACTTC,CASSIQSGRGQGTQYF
TRBJ2-6,TRBV5-1,-,-,TGCGCCAGCGAACAGGGCTCTGGGGCCAACGTCCTGACTTTC,CASEQGSGANVLTF
TRBJ1-2,TRBV10-3,few,TRBD1,TGTGCCATCAGTGAGGGGACAGGGGATGGCTACACCTTC,CAISEGTGDGYTF
TRBJ2-1,TRBV27,-,TRBD2,TGTGCCAGCAGTTTATCTCGACTAGCGGGAGAGGATGAGCAGTTCTTC,CASSLSRLAGEDEQFF
TRBJ1-2,TRBV28,-,TRBD1,TGTGCCAGCAGTTTCGGGGCAGGGGGCGATGGCTACACCTTC,CASSFGAGGDGYTF
TRBJ1-1,TRBV19,-,TRBD1,TGTGCCAGTAGTATCGTGACAGGGGTAAACACTGAAGCTTTCTTT,CASSIVTGVNTEAFF
TRBJ1-1,TRBV7-8,-,-,TGTGCCAGCAGCTTAGCGGGGCGGGCTGAAGCTTTCTTT,CASSLAGRAEAFF
TRBJ1-3,TRBV6-5,-,-,TGTGCCAGCAGTTACTCGTATCGCGGAAACACCATATATTTT,CASSYSYRGNTIYF